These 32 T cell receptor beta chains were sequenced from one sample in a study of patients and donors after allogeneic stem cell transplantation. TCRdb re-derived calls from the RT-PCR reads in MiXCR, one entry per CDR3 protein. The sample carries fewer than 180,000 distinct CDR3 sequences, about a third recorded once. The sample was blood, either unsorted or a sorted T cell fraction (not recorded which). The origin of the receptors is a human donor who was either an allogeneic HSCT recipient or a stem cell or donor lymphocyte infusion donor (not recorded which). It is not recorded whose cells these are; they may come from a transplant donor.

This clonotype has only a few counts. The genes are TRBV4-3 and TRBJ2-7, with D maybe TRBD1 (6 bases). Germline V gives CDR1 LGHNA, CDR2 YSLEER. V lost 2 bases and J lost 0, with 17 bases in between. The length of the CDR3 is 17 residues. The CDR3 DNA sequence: TGCGCCAGCAGCCAACTTCCTTTGGGGGACACCTCCTACGAGCAGTACTTC. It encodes CASSQLPLGDTSYEQYF.

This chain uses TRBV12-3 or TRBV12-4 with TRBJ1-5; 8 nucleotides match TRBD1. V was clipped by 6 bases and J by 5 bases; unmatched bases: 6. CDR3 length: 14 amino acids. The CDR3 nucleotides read TGTGCCAGCAGCCTGACAGGGGAGCATCAGCCCCAGCATTTT. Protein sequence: CASSLTGEHQPQHF.

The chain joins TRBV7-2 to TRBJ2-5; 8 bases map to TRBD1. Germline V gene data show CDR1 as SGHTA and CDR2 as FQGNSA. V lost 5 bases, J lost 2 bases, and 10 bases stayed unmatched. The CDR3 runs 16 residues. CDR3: CASSPTGGIPQETQYF. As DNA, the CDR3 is TGTGCCAGCAGCCCTACAGGGGGAATCCCTCAAGAGACCCAGTACTTC. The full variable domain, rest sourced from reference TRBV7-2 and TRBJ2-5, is GAGVSQSPSNKVTEKGKDVELRCDPISGHTALYWYRQSLGQGLEFLIYFQGNSAPDKSGLPSDRFSAERTGGSVSTLTIQRTQQEDSAVYLCASSPTGGIPQETQYFGPGTRLLVL.

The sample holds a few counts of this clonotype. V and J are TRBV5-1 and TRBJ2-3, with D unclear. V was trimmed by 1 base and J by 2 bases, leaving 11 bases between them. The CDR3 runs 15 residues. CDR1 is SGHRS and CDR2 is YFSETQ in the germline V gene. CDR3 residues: CASSLLHTDTDTQYF. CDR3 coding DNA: TGCGCCAGCAGCTTGTTGCATACTGACACAGATACGCAGTATTTT.

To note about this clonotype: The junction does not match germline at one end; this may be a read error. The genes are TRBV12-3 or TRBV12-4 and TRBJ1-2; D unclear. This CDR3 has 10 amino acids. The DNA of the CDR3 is TGTGCCAGCAGTTTACGGGCGTTGAGCTTC. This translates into CASSLRALSF.

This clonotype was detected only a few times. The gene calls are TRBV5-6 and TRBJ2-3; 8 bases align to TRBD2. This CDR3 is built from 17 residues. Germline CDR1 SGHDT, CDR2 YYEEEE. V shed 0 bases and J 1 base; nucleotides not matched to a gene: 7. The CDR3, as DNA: TGTGCCAGCAGCTTGGCCGGGGGGGGGCCCCGCACAGATACGCAGTATTTT. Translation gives CASSLAGGGPRTDTQYF. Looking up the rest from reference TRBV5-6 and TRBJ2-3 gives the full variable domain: DAGVTQSPTHLIKTRGQQVTLRCSPKSGHDTVSWYQQALGQGPQFIFQYYEEEERQRGNFPDRFSGHQFPNYSSELNVNALLLGDSALYLCASSLAGGGPRTDTQYFGPGTRLTVL.

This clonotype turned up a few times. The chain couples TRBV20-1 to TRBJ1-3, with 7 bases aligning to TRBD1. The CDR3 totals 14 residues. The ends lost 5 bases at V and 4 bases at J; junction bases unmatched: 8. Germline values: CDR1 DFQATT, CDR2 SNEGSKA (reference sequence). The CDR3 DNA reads TGCAGTGCTCTAGGGGACAGCCCCGGAAACACCATATATTTT. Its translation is CSALGDSPGNTIYF.

CDR3 DNA: TGTGCCAGCAGCCCTGGACAGGGGAATTGGTACGAGCAGTACGTC. Protein: CASSPGQGNWYEQYV. This chain links TRBV3-1 with TRBJ2-7, with 9 nucleotides matching TRBD1. The germline V gene encodes CDR1 LGHDT and CDR2 YNNKEL (reference sequence). The CDR3 loop spans 15 amino acids. J lost 4 bases, V lost 4 bases, and 8 bases had no gene match.

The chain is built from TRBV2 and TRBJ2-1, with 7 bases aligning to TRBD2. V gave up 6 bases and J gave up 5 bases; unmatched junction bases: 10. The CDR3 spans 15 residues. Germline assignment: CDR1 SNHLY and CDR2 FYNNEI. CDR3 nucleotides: TGTGCCAGCAGCCCCCCCAGCGGGGCTGACAATGAGCAGTTCTTC. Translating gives CASSPPSGADNEQFF.

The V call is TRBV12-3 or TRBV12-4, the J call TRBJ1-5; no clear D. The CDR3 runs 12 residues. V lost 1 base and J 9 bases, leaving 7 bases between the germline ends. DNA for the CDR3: TGTGCCAGCAGTTTAGTAGGCCCGCCCCAGCATTTT. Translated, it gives CASSLVGPPQHF.

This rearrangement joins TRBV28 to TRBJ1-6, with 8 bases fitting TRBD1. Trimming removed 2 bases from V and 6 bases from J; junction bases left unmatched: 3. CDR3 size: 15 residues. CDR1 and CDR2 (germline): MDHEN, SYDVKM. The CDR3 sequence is CASSLDRGLNSPLHF. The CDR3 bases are TGTGCCAGCAGTTTAGACAGGGGTCTTAATTCACCCCTCCACTTT.

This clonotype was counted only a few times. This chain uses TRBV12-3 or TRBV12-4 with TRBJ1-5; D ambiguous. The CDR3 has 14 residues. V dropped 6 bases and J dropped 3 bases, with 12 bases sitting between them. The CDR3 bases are TGTGCCAGCAGCCACACCAATTCCAATCAGCCCCAGCATTTT. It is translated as CASSHTNSNQPQHF.

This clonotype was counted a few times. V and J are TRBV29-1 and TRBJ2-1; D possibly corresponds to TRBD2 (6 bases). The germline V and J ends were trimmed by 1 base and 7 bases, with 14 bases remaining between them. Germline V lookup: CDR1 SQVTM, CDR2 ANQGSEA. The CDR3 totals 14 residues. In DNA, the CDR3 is TGCAGCGTTGAAGGTGATCGGGGAGGTAATGAGCAGTTCTTC. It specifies CSVEGDRGGNEQFF.

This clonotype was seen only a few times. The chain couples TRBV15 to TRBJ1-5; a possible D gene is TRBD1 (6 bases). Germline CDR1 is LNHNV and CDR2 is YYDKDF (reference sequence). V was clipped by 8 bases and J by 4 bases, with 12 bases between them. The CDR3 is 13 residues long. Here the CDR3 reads CATAGAWNQPQHF. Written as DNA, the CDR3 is TGTGCCACCGCGGGGGCATGGAATCAGCCCCAGCATTTT.

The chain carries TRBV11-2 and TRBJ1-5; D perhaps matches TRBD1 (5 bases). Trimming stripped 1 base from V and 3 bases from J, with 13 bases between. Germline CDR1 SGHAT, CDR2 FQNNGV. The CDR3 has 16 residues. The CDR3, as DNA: TGTGCCAGCAGCTTAGTTGCAGGGAGTACCAATCAGCCCCAGCATTTT. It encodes CASSLVAGSTNQPQHF.

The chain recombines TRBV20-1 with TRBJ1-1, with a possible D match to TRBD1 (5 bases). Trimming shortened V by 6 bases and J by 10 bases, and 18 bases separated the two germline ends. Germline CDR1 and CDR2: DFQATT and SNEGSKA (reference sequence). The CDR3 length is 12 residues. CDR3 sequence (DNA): TGCAGTGCGGGACGGACACGACCGGGAGCTTTCTTT. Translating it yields CSAGRTRPGAFF.

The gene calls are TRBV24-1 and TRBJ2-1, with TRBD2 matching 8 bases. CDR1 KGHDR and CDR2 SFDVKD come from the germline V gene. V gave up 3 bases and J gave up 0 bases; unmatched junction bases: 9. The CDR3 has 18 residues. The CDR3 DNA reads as TGTGCCACCAGTGATCCTGGCCGGGGGGGCAACTCCTACAATGAGCAGTTCTTC. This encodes CATSDPGRGGNSYNEQFF.

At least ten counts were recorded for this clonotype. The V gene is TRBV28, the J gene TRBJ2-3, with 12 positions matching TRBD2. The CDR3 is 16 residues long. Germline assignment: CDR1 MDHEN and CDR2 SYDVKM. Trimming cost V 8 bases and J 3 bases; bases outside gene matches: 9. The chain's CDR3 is CASDTRGLAGTDTQYF. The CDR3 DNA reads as TGTGCCAGCGATACCCGAGGACTAGCGGGGACAGATACGCAGTATTTT.

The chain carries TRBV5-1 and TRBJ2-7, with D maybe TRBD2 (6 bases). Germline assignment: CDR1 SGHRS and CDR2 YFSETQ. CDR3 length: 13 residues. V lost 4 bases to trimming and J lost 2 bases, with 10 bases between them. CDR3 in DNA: TGCGCCAGCAGCCCCTGGGAGGCCTACGAGCAGTACTTC. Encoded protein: CASSPWEAYEQYF.

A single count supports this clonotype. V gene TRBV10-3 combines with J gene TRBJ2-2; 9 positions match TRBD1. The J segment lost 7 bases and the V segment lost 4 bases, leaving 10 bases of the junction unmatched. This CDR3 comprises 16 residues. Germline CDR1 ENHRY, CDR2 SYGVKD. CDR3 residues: CAISGRDRVVGGELFF. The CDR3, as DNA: TGTGCCATCAGTGGCCGGGACAGGGTTGTTGGCGGGGAGCTGTTTTTT.

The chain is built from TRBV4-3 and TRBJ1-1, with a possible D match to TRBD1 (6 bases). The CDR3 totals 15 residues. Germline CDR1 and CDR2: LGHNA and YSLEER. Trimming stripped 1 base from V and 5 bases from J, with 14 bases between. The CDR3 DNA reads TGCGCCAGCAGCCAAGTCAGCGGGCAGGGGACTGAAGCTTTCTTT. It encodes CASSQVSGQGTEAFF.

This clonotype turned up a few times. CDR3 protein: CASSQGNIQYF. Written as DNA, the CDR3 is TGTGCCAGCAGCCAGGGAAACATTCAGTACTTC. The chain recombines TRBV28 with TRBJ2-4; D might be TRBD1 (5 bases). This CDR3 has 11 residues. Germline loops: CDR1 MDHEN, CDR2 SYDVKM. V shed 6 bases and J shed 6 bases, with 6 bases lying between them.

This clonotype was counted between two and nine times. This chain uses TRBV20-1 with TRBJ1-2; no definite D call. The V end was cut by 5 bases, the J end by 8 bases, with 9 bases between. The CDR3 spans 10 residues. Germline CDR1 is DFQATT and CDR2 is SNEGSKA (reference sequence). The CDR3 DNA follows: TGCAGTGCTCCGCCATGGGGCTACACCTTC. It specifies CSAPPWGYTF.

The CDR3 DNA reads as TGTGCCAGCACCAAGGGGTATTCACCCCTCCACTTT. As protein: CASTKGYSPLHF. V and J are TRBV6-6 and TRBJ1-6; D is possibly TRBD1 (5 bases). In germline, CDR1 is MNHNY, CDR2 SVGAGI (reference sequence). The CDR3 covers 12 residues. The V end was cut by 7 bases, the J end by 8 bases, with 9 bases between.

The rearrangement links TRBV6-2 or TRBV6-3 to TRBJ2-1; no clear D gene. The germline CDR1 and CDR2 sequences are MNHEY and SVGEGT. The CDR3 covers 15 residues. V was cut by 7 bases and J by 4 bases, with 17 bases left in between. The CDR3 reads CASTRYQQIYNEQFF. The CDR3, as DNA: TGTGCCAGCACCCGTTATCAACAAATTTACAATGAGCAGTTCTTC.

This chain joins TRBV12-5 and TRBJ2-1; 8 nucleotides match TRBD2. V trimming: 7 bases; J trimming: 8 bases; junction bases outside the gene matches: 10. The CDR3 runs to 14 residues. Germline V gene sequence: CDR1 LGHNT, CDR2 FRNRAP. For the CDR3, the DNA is TGTGCTAGTGCCCTTAGCGGGGTCCCTGATGAGCAGTTCTTC. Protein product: CASALSGVPDEQFF.

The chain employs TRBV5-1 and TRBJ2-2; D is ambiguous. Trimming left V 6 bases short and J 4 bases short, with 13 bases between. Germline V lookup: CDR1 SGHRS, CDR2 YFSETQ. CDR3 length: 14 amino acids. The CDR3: CASKPYASTGELFF. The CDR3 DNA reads TGCGCCAGCAAGCCTTATGCGAGCACCGGGGAGCTGTTTTTT.

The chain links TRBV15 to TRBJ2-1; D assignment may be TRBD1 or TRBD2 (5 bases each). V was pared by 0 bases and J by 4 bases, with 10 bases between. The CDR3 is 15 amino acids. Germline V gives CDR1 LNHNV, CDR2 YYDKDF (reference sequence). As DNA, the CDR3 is TGTGCCACCAGCAGAGATTGGGACGTATACAATGAGCAGTTCTTC. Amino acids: CATSRDWDVYNEQFF.

The CDR3 loop is CASSLFRVAQPQHF. The CDR3, as DNA: TGTGCCAGCAGTTTATTCCGGGTCGCTCAGCCCCAGCATTTT. V usage is TRBV27 and J usage is TRBJ1-5; D is unresolved. V was clipped by 1 base and J by 6 bases, with 10 bases between them. The germline gives CDR1 MNHEY, CDR2 SMNVEV (reference sequence). The CDR3 spans 14 residues.

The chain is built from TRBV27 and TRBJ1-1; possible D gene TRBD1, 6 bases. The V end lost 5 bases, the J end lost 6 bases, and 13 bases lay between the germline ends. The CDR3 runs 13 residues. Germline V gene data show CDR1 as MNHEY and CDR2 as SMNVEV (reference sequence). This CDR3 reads CASSPGVSAEAFF. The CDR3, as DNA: TGTGCCAGCAGTCCAGGGGTATCCGCTGAAGCTTTCTTT.

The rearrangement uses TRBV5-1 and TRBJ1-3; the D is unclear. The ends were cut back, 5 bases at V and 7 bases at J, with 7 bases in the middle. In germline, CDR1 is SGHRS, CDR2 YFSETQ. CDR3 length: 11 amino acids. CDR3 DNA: TGCGCCAGCAGAGAGGGTAACACCATATATTTT. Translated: CASREGNTIYF.

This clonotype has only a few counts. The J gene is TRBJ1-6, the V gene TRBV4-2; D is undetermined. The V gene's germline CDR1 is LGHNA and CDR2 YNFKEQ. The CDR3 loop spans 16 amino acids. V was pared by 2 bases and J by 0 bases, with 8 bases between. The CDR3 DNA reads TGTGCCAGCAGCCAACCCCAGAGCTCCTATAATTCACCCCTCCACTTT. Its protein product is CASSQPQSSYNSPLHF.